This TCR beta chain was captured in a study of cytomegalovirus exposure and HLA in healthy donors. Looking at the study overall: A preliminary data release comprised tens of millions of unique TCRs obtained from HLA-typed donors.

J gave up 1 base and V 4 bases, and 1 base lay outside the gene matches. Germline assignment: CDR1 SGHRS and CDR2 YFSETQ. This CDR3 contains 15 residues. Donors were ostensibly healthy at sampling, although undocumented immune exposures were probable. This clone was recorded once. The antigen remains unidentified. PCR used 60 Vbeta primers and 13 Jbeta primers. TCRdb's table, derived via immunoSEQ multiplex PCR, lists solely in-frame clones and lacks some. This table holds around 76,000 clones, approximately 67% found once. General study points: Some TCR beta chains (approximately 180 of them) were listed as cytomegalovirus-associated. Later analysis found that TCR beta chains associated with HLA were more clonally expanded than other, equally common chains.

Sequenced input: PBMCs. The clonotype comes from a man between 35 and 55 years old in good health and CMV-seropositive. This chain uses TRBV5-1 with TRBJ2-2; 10 bases are shared with TRBD2. This chain's CDR3 is CASSPSGGNTGELFF. Here the CDR3 DNA reads TGCGCCAGCAGCCCTAGCGGGGGGAACACCGGGGAGCTGTTTTTT. Full variable domain (outside the CDR3, taken from reference TRBV5-1 and TRBJ2-2): KAGVTQTPRYLIKTRGQQVTLSCSPISGHRSVSWYQQTPGQGLQFLFEYFSETQRNKGNFPGRFSGRQFSNSRSEMNVSTLELGDSALYLCASSPSGGNTGELFFGEGSRLTVL.